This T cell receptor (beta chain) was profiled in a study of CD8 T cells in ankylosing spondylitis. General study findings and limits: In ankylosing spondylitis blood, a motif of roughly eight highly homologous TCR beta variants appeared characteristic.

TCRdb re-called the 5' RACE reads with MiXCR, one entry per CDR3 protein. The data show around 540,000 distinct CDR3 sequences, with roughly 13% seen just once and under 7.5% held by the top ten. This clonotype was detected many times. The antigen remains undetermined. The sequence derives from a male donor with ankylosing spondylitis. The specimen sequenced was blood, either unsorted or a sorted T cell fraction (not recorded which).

CDR3 protein: CASSLGTGELFF. The CDR3 DNA is TGTGCCAGCAGTCTAGGGACCGGGGAGCTGTTTTTT. The V gene is TRBV12-3 or TRBV12-4, the J gene TRBJ2-2; D is unresolved. V lost 5 bases and J 5 bases, leaving 6 bases between the germline ends. This CDR3 contains 12 residues.